The text below deals with one TCR beta chain. The sample belongs to a study of blood T cell repertoires in COVID-19. Study as a whole: T cells, B-cell-depleted T cells, or PBMCs supplied cDNA or gDNA.

The germline V gene has CDR1 SGHAT and CDR2 FQNNGV. The CDR3 covers 15 residues. Trimming pared 1 base from V and 3 bases from J, leaving 12 bases between. TCRdb keeps only in-frame clones here, not all; method: immunoSEQ multiplex PCR. The sample lists around 200,000 clones, around 80% seen once, with about 2.8% in the top ten. This receptor was taken from a woman of 80 years or more with active or convalescent COVID-19. Sequenced material: peripheral blood. V is TRBV11-2 and J is TRBJ1-1; D may be TRBD1 (5 bases). The CDR3, as DNA: TGTGCCAGCAGCTTAGTGGCAGGGAGGTACACTGAAGCTTTCTTT. Translation gives CASSLVAGRYTEAFF.